This T cell receptor (beta chain) emerged from a study of T-cell memory formation after mild COVID-19. The CDR3 totals 17 residues. Germline CDR1 reads MNHEY; CDR2 reads SVGAGI. V lost 0 bases, J lost 4 bases, and 15 bases lay in between. Using constant-segment primers, 5'RACE produced TCR alpha and TCR beta cDNA libraries carrying sample barcodes and UMIs. MiXCR, applied by TCRdb to the 5' RACE reads, yields one record per CDR3 protein. The top ten hold more than 10% of the sample, which has 550,000 to 700,000 distinct CDR3 sequences, around 17% seen once. Overall study findings and caveats: Researchers report contracting CD4+ clones mostly in CM and EM, with CD8+ clones in EMRA. From day 15 to 85, contracting clones were balanced between CD4 and CD8, whereas later expanders leaned toward CD4+.

A remark on this clonotype: Its matching antigen is unknown.

Sequenced sample: PBMCs or a T cell subset sorted from them (not recorded which). The rearrangement uses TRBV6-5 and TRBJ2-2; D possibly corresponds to TRBD1 (6 bases). The clonotype comes from an adult woman who had mild COVID-19 (a few samples of this study predate the infection). Cell type and time point are not known. CDR3 in DNA: TGTGCCAGCAGTTACTCTGGGGCAGGGGAGACCACCGGGGAGCTGTTTTTT. It specifies CASSYSGAGETTGELFF.